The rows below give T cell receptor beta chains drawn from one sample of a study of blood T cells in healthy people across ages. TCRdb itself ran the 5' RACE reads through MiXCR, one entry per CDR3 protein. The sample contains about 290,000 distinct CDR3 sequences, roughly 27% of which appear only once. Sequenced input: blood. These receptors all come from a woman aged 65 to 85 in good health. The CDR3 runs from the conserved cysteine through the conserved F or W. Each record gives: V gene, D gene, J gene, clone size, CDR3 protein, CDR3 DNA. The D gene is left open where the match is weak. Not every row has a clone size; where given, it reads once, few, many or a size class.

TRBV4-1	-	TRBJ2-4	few	CASSRESPGLGGLPKNIQYF	TGCGCCAGCAGCCGAGAATCCCCGGGACTAGGGGGCCTACCCAAAAACATTCAGTACTTC
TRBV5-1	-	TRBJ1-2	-	CASSLTGTNDYGYTF	TGCGCCAGCAGCTTGACAGGGACCAACGACTATGGCTACACCTTC
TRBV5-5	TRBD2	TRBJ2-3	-	CASSLAPSGRDTQYF	TGTGCCAGCAGCTTGGCGCCTAGCGGGAGGGATACGCAGTATTTT
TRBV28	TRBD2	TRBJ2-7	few	CASSSHLAGRYEQYF	TGTGCCAGCAGTTCCCACCTAGCGGGACGCTACGAGCAGTACTTC
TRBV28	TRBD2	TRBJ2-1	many	CASRGSGTSGYNEQFF	TGTGCCAGCAGAGGCTCCGGGACTAGCGGCTACAATGAGCAGTTCTTC
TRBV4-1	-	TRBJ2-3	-	CASSQDRGGGGRDTQYF	TGCGCCAGCAGCCAAGATAGGGGCGGAGGGGGGAGAGATACGCAGTATTTT
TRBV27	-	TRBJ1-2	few	CASSFSGISGYTF	TGTGCCAGCAGTTTCTCGGGAATTTCCGGCTACACCTTC
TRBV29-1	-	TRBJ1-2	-	CSVERADYGYTF	TGCAGCGTTGAGAGGGCTGACTATGGCTACACCTTC
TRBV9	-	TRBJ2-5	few	CASSATPGEARETQYF	TGTGCCAGCAGCGCTACACCGGGAGAGGCTCGGGAGACCCAGTACTTC
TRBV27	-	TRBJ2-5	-	CASSPSGRWETQYF	TGTGCCAGCAGTCCCTCAGGGCGGTGGGAGACCCAGTACTTC
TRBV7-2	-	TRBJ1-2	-	CASSLASNVNYGYTF	TGTGCCAGCAGCTTAGCGTCGAATGTTAACTATGGCTACACCTTC
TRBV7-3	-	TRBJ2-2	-	CASSSPSSRGELFF	TGTGCCAGCAGCTCTCCGAGTTCGCGCGGGGAGCTGTTTTTT
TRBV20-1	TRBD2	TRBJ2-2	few	CSARDGLAANTRELFF	TGCAGTGCTAGAGATGGACTAGCGGCCAACACCAGGGAGCTGTTTTTT
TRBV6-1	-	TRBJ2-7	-	CASTGHWSSYEQYF	TGTGCCTCAACAGGACACTGGAGCTCCTACGAGCAGTACTTC
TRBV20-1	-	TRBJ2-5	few	CSALGGGETQYF	TGCAGTGCCCTCGGGGGTGGGGAGACCCAGTACTTC
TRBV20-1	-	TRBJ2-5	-	CSAWGIAEIQYF	TGCAGTGCGTGGGGGATCGCGGAGATCCAGTACTTC
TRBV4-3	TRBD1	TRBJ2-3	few	CASSRQGAPDTQYF	TGCGCCAGCAGCAGACAGGGGGCCCCAGATACGCAGTATTTT
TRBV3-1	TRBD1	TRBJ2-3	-	CASSQPPDRGRRADTQYF	TGTGCCAGCAGCCAACCCCCGGACAGGGGGCGCCGGGCAGATACGCAGTATTTT
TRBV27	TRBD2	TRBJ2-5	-	CASSLDYNLGLAGKETQYF	TGTGCCAGCAGTTTAGACTACAATCTGGGACTAGCTGGAAAAGAGACCCAGTACTTC
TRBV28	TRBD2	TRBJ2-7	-	CATSGGEGLKPFEQYF	TGCGCCACCTCGGGGGGGGAGGGCCTTAAACCTTTCGAGCAGTACTTC
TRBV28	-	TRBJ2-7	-	CASSLLPGQNYEQYF	TGTGCCAGCAGTTTGCTTCCGGGCCAGAACTACGAGCAGTACTTC
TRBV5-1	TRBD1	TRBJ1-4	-	CASSPDRGLSTSEKLFF	TGCGCCAGCAGCCCGGACAGGGGGCTCTCTACTAGTGAAAAACTGTTTTTT